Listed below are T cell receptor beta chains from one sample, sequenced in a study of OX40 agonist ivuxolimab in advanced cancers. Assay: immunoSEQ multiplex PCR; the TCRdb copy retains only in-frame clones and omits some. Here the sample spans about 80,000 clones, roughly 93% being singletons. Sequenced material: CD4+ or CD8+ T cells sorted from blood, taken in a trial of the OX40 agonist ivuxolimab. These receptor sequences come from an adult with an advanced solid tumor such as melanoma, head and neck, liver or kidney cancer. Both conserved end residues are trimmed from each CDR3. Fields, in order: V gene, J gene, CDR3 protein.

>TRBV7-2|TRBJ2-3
ASSLALWAGVDTQY
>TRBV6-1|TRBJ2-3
ASSENPLSPDTQY
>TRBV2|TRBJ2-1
ASSGKSHVEQF
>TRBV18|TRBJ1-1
ASLKQRGTNTEAF
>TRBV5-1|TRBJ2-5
ASSSGGAVGETQY
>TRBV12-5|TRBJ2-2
ASGSQSGELF
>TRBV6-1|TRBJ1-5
ASRQFNQPQH
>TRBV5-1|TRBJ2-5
ASSRLAGGQETQY
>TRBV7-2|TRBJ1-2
ASSYGQNYGYT
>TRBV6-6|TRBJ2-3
ASSGTGTDTQY
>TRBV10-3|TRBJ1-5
AISEGNSNQPQH
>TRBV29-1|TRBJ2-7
SVGQGSYEQY
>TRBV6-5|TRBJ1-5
ASSYSFQGKQPQH